This T cell receptor (beta chain) was profiled in a study of radiotherapy plus CTLA-4 blockade in lung cancer. Assay: immunoSEQ multiplex PCR; the TCRdb copy retains only in-frame clones and omits some. The sample contains approximately 52,000 clones, around 79% of which appear only once. The table lists this clone with a few counts. J gave up 4 bases and V 3 bases, and 16 bases lay outside the gene matches. The CDR3 runs 19 residues. Germline values: CDR1 MGHRA, CDR2 YSYEKL. Sequencing used peripheral blood, obtained from a patient treated with radiotherapy plus ipilimumab. The TCR originated in a human donor with non-small cell lung cancer who had a complete response to radiotherapy plus ipilimumab. The chain carries TRBV4-1 and TRBJ1-1, with TRBD1 identical over 11 bases. CDR3: CASSQLASPGTGGGTEAFF. In DNA form, the CDR3 reads TGCGCCAGCAGCCAGTTAGCGAGTCCCGGGACAGGGGGTGGCACTGAAGCTTTCTTT.